This T cell receptor (beta chain) appears in the sequencing data of a study of T cells in Graves' hyperthyroidism and ophthalmopathy. Study-wide points: With a median lead of approximately 6.4 months before onset, the model predicted ophthalmopathy.

As regards this clonotype: Its target is unknown.

Looked up from germline, CDR1 is SGHTA and CDR2 is FQGTGA. V shed 5 bases, J shed 7 bases, and the junction held 13 bases outside the gene matches. This CDR3 spans 15 amino acids. Using RNA transcripts as the source, TCR beta CDR3 regions were amplified. With the HTBI primer set, the TCR CDR3 went through a first round of RT-PCR. Using its own MiXCR run on the multiplex PCR reads, TCRdb lists one record per CDR3 protein. The table shows fewer than 650,000 distinct CDR3 sequences, with 14% occurring only once. The clonotype was recovered from a woman in her thirties or forties with Graves' hyperthyroidism. The rearrangement links TRBV7-3 to TRBJ2-7, with 8 bases fitting TRBD1. The material sequenced was blood. Here the CDR3 DNA reads TGTGCCAGCAGCCCGACAGGGGCTCCCGACGGGGAGCAGTACTTC. Translating gives CASSPTGAPDGEQYF.